These 21 T cell receptor beta chains came from one sample sequenced in a study of T cell repertoires in ileal Crohn's disease. Method: immunoSEQ multiplex PCR; TCRdb's copy keeps in-frame clones and lacks some. Of roughly 5,100 clones detected, roughly 80% appear once; the ten largest clones hold more than 13%. The specimen was ileal tissue. These receptors all stem from an adult with Crohn's disease.

The chain is built from TRBV6-6 and TRBJ1-1; D is undetermined. The CDR3 consists of 13 residues. Trimming left V 2 bases short and J 8 bases short, with 12 bases between. Per the germline V gene, CDR1 is MNHNY and CDR2 is SVGAGI (reference sequence). CDR3 loop: CASSYVWGGEAFF. The CDR3 coding sequence is TGTGCCAGCAGTTACGTTTGGGGTGGGGAAGCTTTCTTT.

This sequence joins TRBV21-1 and TRBJ2-2. TRBV21-1 is a documented pseudogene. The CDR3 consists of 14 residues. The CDR3 is CAPRRTLNTGELFF. The CDR3 bases are TGTGCCCCAAGACGAACGCTTAACACCGGGGAGCTGTTTTTT.

The chain couples TRBV19 to TRBJ2-3; tentatively, D is TRBD1 (6 bases). CDR1 and CDR2 from the germline V gene are LNHDA and SQIVND (reference sequence). V lost 7 bases, J lost 0 bases, and 14 bases lay in between. The CDR3 sequence is 15 residues long. For the CDR3, the DNA is TGTGCCAGTACCCTCACAGGGTTAAGCACAGATACGCAGTATTTT. It specifies CASTLTGLSTDTQYF.

Only one count was recorded for this clone. The chain joins TRBV5-6 to TRBJ2-3; TRBD2 matches 16 bases. Trimming removed 2 bases from V and 3 bases from J; junction bases left unmatched: 9. The CDR3 is made up of 19 amino acids. The germline CDR1 and CDR2 sequences are SGHDT and YYEEEE. The CDR3 DNA sequence: TGTGCCAGCAGCTTAGGGACTAGCGGGGGGGCTAGGTTGACAGATACGCAGTATTTT. This sequence encodes CASSLGTSGGARLTDTQYF.

The chain links TRBV7-3 to TRBJ2-7; TRBD1 aligns across 7 bases. Germline CDR1 SGHTA, CDR2 FQGTGA. Trimming removed 5 bases from V and 2 bases from J; junction bases left unmatched: 12. CDR3 size: 16 residues. CDR3 DNA sequence: TGTGCCAGCAGCCCGTATGCGACAGGGCTGACCTACGAGCAGTACTTC. Protein product: CASSPYATGLTYEQYF.

In its sample, this clone was seen once. The chain combines TRBV5-5 with TRBJ2-1; 7 nucleotides agree with TRBD2. V was clipped by 3 bases and J by 5 bases; unmatched bases: 8. The CDR3 sequence is 15 residues long. In germline, CDR1 is SGHKS, CDR2 YYEKEE (reference sequence). The CDR3 DNA follows: TGTGCCAGCAGCTCCCCGGGAGGTGGGAACAATGAGCAGTTCTTC. It is translated as CASSSPGGGNNEQFF.

The CDR3 DNA sequence: TGTGCCAGCAGCTTAGAAGAGGCGGGGACAACAGATACGCAGTATTTT. Translation gives CASSLEEAGTTDTQYF. The rearrangement links TRBV11-2 to TRBJ2-3, with D perhaps assigned TRBD1 or TRBD2 (6 bases each). Looked up from germline, CDR1 is SGHAT and CDR2 is FQNNGV. The CDR3 extends over 16 amino acids. V lost 0 bases, J lost 3 bases, and 13 bases lay in between.

The genes are TRBV9 and TRBJ1-1; TRBD1 is a possible D gene (6 bases). Trimming took 0 bases from V and 12 from J, leaving 18 bases between them. The CDR3 consists of 14 residues. Germline values: CDR1 SGDLS, CDR2 YYNGEE. In nucleotides, the CDR3 is TGTGCCAGCAGCGTAGAATGGGGGGCGCGGAACACTTTCTTT. As protein: CASSVEWGARNTFF.

This chain connects TRBV7-9 to TRBJ1-3; D remains ambiguous. The V and J ends lost 5 bases and 0 bases respectively, with 14 bases between them. The CDR3 loop spans 16 amino acids. Germline CDR1 is SEHNR and CDR2 is FQNEAQ (reference sequence). As DNA, the CDR3 is TGTGCCAGCAGCACTGAGGCGGGCCGCTCTGGAAACACCATATATTTT. Protein sequence: CASSTEAGRSGNTIYF.

This rearrangement joins TRBV29-1 to TRBJ2-5; D is possibly TRBD2 (6 bases). Germline lookup yields CDR1 SQVTM and CDR2 ANQGSEA. The ends were cut back, 4 bases at V and 1 base at J, with 13 bases in the middle. The CDR3 covers 14 residues. The CDR3 nucleotides are TGCAGCGTTGCGGGTTTGGGGGGCCAAGAGACCCAGTACTTC. This gives the protein CSVAGLGGQETQYF.

The chain couples TRBV6-4 to TRBJ2-3; D possibly corresponds to TRBD1 (6 bases). The germline V gene has CDR1 MRHNA and CDR2 SNTAGT. The CDR3 length is 13 residues. V lost 3 bases and J 4 bases, leaving 8 bases between the germline ends. CDR3 protein: CASSEQGADTQYF. In nucleotides, the CDR3 is TGTGCCAGCAGTGAACAGGGCGCAGATACGCAGTATTTT.

The CDR3 DNA reads TGTGCCAGCAGTGATAACAGGGGTTGGGATACGCAGTATTTT. Amino acid sequence: CASSDNRGWDTQYF. V and J are TRBV6-1 and TRBJ2-3, with 7 bases that match TRBD1. The length of the CDR3 is 14 residues. The germline V gene has CDR1 MNHNS and CDR2 SASEGT. J gave up 6 bases and V 3 bases, and 6 bases lay outside the gene matches.

The chain links TRBV28 to TRBJ2-1, with 9 bases aligning to TRBD2. The CDR3 is 15 amino acids. With V trimmed by 2 bases and J by 7 bases, 6 bases remained unmatched. Germline V gene data show CDR1 as MDHEN and CDR2 as SYDVKM. The DNA for the CDR3 is TGTGCCAGCAGTTTACTGGCTAGCGGGGAGAATGAGCAGTTCTTC. This codes for CASSLLASGENEQFF.

This chain links TRBV19 with TRBJ1-6; 8 bases fit TRBD1. The CDR3 is 20 residues long. Germline V gives CDR1 LNHDA, CDR2 SQIVND (reference sequence). The J segment lost 4 bases and the V segment lost 6 bases, leaving 20 bases of the junction unmatched. CDR3 amino acids: CASSRRGPPPGELYNSPLHF. DNA of the CDR3: TGTGCCAGTAGCCGCAGGGGGCCTCCCCCCGGAGAACTATATAATTCACCCCTCCACTTT. The variable domain in full, completed from reference TRBV19 and TRBJ1-6, reads DGGITQSPKYLFRKEGQNVTLSCEQNLNHDAMYWYRQDPGQGLRLIYYSQIVNDFQKGDIAEGYSVSREKKESFPLTVTSAQKNPTAFYLCASSRRGPPPGELYNSPLHFGNGTRLTVT.

The V and J genes are TRBV7-9 and TRBJ2-7, with 10 bases aligning to TRBD2. This CDR3 has 15 residues. From germline, CDR1 is SEHNR and CDR2 FQNEAQ (reference sequence). Trimming cost V 5 bases and J 2 bases; bases outside gene matches: 6. CDR3 DNA sequence: TGTGCCAGCAGCCCCGGACTAGCGGAACCCTACGAGCAGTACTTC. It yields the protein CASSPGLAEPYEQYF.

V is TRBV7-3 and J is TRBJ1-2; 9 positions agree with TRBD1. V was pared by 4 bases and J by 0 bases, with 9 bases of the junction left unmatched. The CDR3 is made up of 17 amino acids. Germline CDR1 and CDR2: SGHTA and FQGTGA. CDR3 DNA: TGTGCCAGCAGCTCGTCCCGGGACAGGGACCCTAACTATGGCTACACCTTC. Protein sequence: CASSSSRDRDPNYGYTF.

The chain uses TRBV6-5 and TRBJ2-7; D is perhaps TRBD1 (5 bases). Trimming took off 0 bases at V and 0 bases at J, with 9 bases between the two ends. The CDR3 contains 15 residues. Germline values: CDR1 MNHEY, CDR2 SVGAGI. The CDR3 DNA reads TGTGCCAGCAGTTACTCGGGGCAGGGCTCCTACGAGCAGTACTTC. Protein: CASSYSGQGSYEQYF.

The chain uses TRBV10-3 and TRBJ2-3; 8 positions agree with TRBD2. The CDR3 spans 14 residues. Germline V gene data show CDR1 as ENHRY and CDR2 as SYGVKD. With V trimmed by 5 bases and J by 3 bases, 4 bases remained unmatched. The CDR3 sequence: CAISFGGGTDTQYF. The CDR3 DNA reads TGTGCCATCAGTTTCGGGGGGGGGACAGATACGCAGTATTTT.

The CDR3 sequence is CASSIGGVPSYEQYF. For the CDR3, the DNA is TGTGCCAGCAGTATCGGGGGCGTCCCCTCCTACGAGCAGTACTTC. The chain links TRBV6-1 to TRBJ2-7; D possibly matches TRBD1 or TRBD2 (6 bases each). CDR3 length: 15 residues. Per germline, CDR1 MNHNS and CDR2 SASEGT. Trimming shortened V by 5 bases and J by 0 bases, and 14 bases separated the two germline ends.

The rearrangement joins TRBV18 to TRBJ1-2; the match to TRBD1 covers 8 bases. The CDR3 sequence is 15 residues long. Germline V gives CDR1 KGHSH, CDR2 LQKENI. J was trimmed by 4 bases and V by 6 bases; bases with no gene match: 10. CDR3 in amino acids: CASSPGQGGPYGYTF. The CDR3 nucleotides are TGTGCCAGCTCCCCCGGACAGGGAGGACCCTATGGCTACACCTTC.

This sequence joins TRBV19 and TRBJ2-3, with D maybe TRBD2 (5 bases). The CDR3 loop spans 15 amino acids. The V gene's germline CDR1 is LNHDA and CDR2 SQIVND (reference sequence). V was clipped by 1 base and J by 0 bases, with 8 bases between them. The CDR3 sequence is CASSIGGGSTDTQYF. In nucleotides, the CDR3 is TGTGCCAGTAGTATAGGCGGCGGGAGCACAGATACGCAGTATTTT.